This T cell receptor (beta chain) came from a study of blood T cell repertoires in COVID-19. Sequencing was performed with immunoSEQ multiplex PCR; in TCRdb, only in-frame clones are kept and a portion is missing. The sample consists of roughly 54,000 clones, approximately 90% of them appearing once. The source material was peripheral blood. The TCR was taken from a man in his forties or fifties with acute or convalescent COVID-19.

CDR3 in DNA: TGTGCCAGCAGCCGAGAGGGGGCGGGATTGGGGAGCCACGAGCAGTACTTC. Translated: CASSREGAGLGSHEQYF. This chain joins TRBV6-6 and TRBJ2-7, with D tentatively TRBD1 (7 bases). Germline CDR1 MNHNY, CDR2 SVGAGI (reference sequence). The CDR3 runs 17 residues. The V end was cut by 6 bases, the J end by 5 bases, with 26 bases between.